The sequence of this T cell receptor beta chain was determined in a study of T cell responses to AZD1222 COVID-19 vaccine. For the study at large: Timing groups of about 4 and about 12 weeks for second doses were pooled.

This CDR3 contains 16 residues. The germline V gene encodes CDR1 SGHKS and CDR2 YYEKEE (reference sequence). V gave up 3 bases and J gave up 5 bases, with 20 bases separating them. TCRdb's table, derived via immunoSEQ multiplex PCR, lists solely in-frame clones and lacks some. Here the sample spans 100,000 or so clones, less than 90% being singletons. This chain joins TRBV5-5 and TRBJ1-2; D gene uncertain. This TCR was recovered from an adult in good health. Sequenced here: peripheral blood, sampled on day 0 of AZD1222 vaccination. CDR3 region: CASSSYESFSFYGYTF. CDR3 bases: TGTGCCAGCAGCTCCTACGAATCGTTTTCGTTTTATGGCTACACCTTC.